This T cell receptor (beta chain) originates from a study of a mutant IDH1 vaccine in newly diagnosed glioma (dated by TCRdb to the early 2020s). Broadly, across the study: Of the approximately 35 treated patients, approximately 62% were male and 37.5% were female, and a mean age of 40.4 years was recorded. For exploratory analyses, about two dozen treated patients had longitudinal TCRB deep sequencing done wherever samples were available. Peripheral blood was drawn at six visits: V03 (baseline), V05, V07, V10, V12 and V13. Prior to enrollment, patients had been given standard therapy consisting of radiotherapy alone, temozolomide alone, or radiochemotherapy with temozolomide, with the combination given to most patients.

The CDR3 runs 15 residues from the cysteine to the phenylalanine. Only the CDR3 region is kept as DNA, spanning 45 bases read in frame from base 1. Trimming takes 5 bases off V and 4 bases off J; junction bases not matched to a gene: 7. The germline V gene encodes CDR1 MNHEY and CDR2 SMNVEV (reference sequence). General study outcomes and caveats: Pseudoprogression appeared unrelated to alterations in the top peripheral T cell clonotypes detected by TCRB sequencing. Across multiple MHC alleles, vaccine-induced immune responses were seen in roughly 93% of patients. The authors noted that analyses of patient blood samples could not be reproduced because of sample limitations. PBMC samples for TCRB deep sequencing were selected based on availability.

What this sample's time point label stands for: baseline, week 1 (first vaccination visit). The sample's treatment or condition label, in plain terms: pre-vaccination baseline after standard-of-care therapy. Newly diagnosed WHO grade 3 or 4 IDH1-mutant astrocytomas showing loss of nuclear ATRX were present in the donors. The samples were drawn from NOA16, a multicentre, single-arm, open-label phase I trial in Germany that tested a mutant IDH1 peptide vaccine in humans for the first time. Visit V03 blood draws served as the baseline sample for immunogenicity testing. Genomic DNA for TCRB sequencing was isolated from EDTA blood with the DNeasy Blood and Tissue Kit. With regard to this clone: Its antigen target is currently unknown. Base qualities are not provided; no much larger clone lies one nucleotide away.

To prepare the library, the immunoSEQ multiplex PCR assay was applied. Rearranged TCR beta chain sequences were amplified using the hsTCRB Kit according to the manufacturer's protocol. An Illumina MiSeq was used to sequence the TCRB libraries. Per the source publication's procedure: The kit vendor's proprietary platform handled demultiplexing, trimming and gene mapping. TCRdb's version of the immuneACCESS table is confined to in-frame rearrangements and falls short of the full clone set. An unresolved V gene accounts for under half of the shortfall where checked; the remainder is of unknown origin. V and J calls and clone size follow that table, whereas D and trimming were derived from the DNA. This sample holds 70,000 to 100,000 clones; approximately 80% were observed only once. 5% to 5.5% of the sample rests with the top ten.

The TCR originated in a middle-aged man with glioma. Some clones in this sample may be carry-over from other donors' samples. The sample consisted of PBMCs, taken from a glioma patient treated with radiotherapy, temozolomide or both. In this chain, TRBV27 is recombined with TRBJ2-3; 9 central nucleotides agree with TRBD1. The CDR3 reads as follows: CASSKWDRVSDTQYF. In nucleotide form, the sequence is TGTGCCAGCAGTAAATGGGACAGGGTGTCAGATACGCAGTATTTT.